The entry that follows covers one TCR beta chain sequence. The sample comes from a study of control samples from healthy donors and cancer patients. Germline V gene sequence: CDR1 LGHDT, CDR2 YNNKEL (reference sequence). The CDR3 has 17 amino acids. The V end was cut by 1 base, the J end by 4 bases, with 14 bases between. Clones were sequenced by immunoSEQ multiplex PCR, and TCRdb holds only the in-frame ones, with some missing. This table has some 170,000 clones, roughly 94% appearing once. The sequencing sample was made of PBMCs. The chain couples TRBV3-1 (or the pseudogene TRBV3-2) to TRBJ2-6; D not resolved. This clonotype originated in a man between 60 and 75 years old with colorectal cancer. The DNA of the CDR3 is TGTGCCAGCAGCCAAGGCCAGACCCTCGCGGGGGCCAACGTCCTGACTTTC. Translated, it gives CASSQGQTLAGANVLTF.